The 28 T cell receptor beta chains listed next were all sequenced from one sample in a study of blood T cell repertoires in COVID-19. Profiled with immunoSEQ multiplex PCR; TCRdb holds only in-frame clones, not every one. The sample contains roughly 15,000 clones, about four fifths of which appear only once. Sequenced input: peripheral blood. The receptors shown here come from a woman aged 55-69 years with acute or convalescent COVID-19.

CDR3 nucleotides: TGTGCCAGTAGTCGGACAGGGACGGGCTCCTACGAGCAGTACTTC. Translation: CASSRTGTGSYEQYF. This rearrangement joins TRBV19 to TRBJ2-7; 8 bases match TRBD1. With 5 bases clipped from V and 0 bases from J, the junction kept 6 bases outside the gene matches. CDR3 length equals 15 residues. Germline values: CDR1 LNHDA, CDR2 SQIVND (reference sequence).

This clone was seen a single time. The rearrangement uses TRBV28 and TRBJ1-6; maybe TRBD1 (6 bases). V lost 6 bases and J lost 12, with 12 bases in between. Per germline, CDR1 MDHEN and CDR2 SYDVKM. The CDR3 sequence is 12 residues long. CDR3 loop: CASRPRQEPLHF. In nucleotides, the CDR3 is TGTGCCAGCAGGCCCCGACAGGAACCCCTCCACTTT.

This clone was seen a handful of times. The chain is built from TRBV7-2 and TRBJ2-7, with a possible D match to TRBD2 (6 bases). The V and J ends lost 1 base and 0 bases respectively, with 10 bases between them. This CDR3 comprises 15 residues. Germline assignment: CDR1 SGHTA and CDR2 FQGNSA. CDR3 residues: CASSLEGRSSYEQYF. CDR3 coding DNA: TGTGCCAGCAGCTTAGAAGGGAGGAGCTCCTACGAGCAGTACTTC. Looking up the rest from reference TRBV7-2 and TRBJ2-7 gives the full variable domain: GAGVSQSPSNKVTEKGKDVELRCDPISGHTALYWYRQSLGQGLEFLIYFQGNSAPDKSGLPSDRFSAERTGGSVSTLTIQRTQQEDSAVYLCASSLEGRSSYEQYFGPGTRLTVT.

The J gene is TRBJ2-5, the V gene TRBV12-5; 9 bases line up with TRBD1. With 3 bases clipped from V and 5 bases from J, the junction kept 7 bases outside the gene matches. Germline assignment: CDR1 LGHNT and CDR2 FRNRAP. CDR3 length: 15 amino acids. The CDR3 sequence is CASGFGTGSGETQYF. CDR3 DNA sequence: TGTGCTAGTGGTTTCGGGACAGGGAGCGGCGAGACCCAGTACTTC.

To note about this clone: Compared with germline, one end of the junction differs, possibly owing to a read error. The J gene is TRBJ1-2, the V gene TRBV7-2; 10 bases match TRBD1. Germline V CDR1 and CDR2: SGHTA, FQGNSA. CDR3 size: 15 residues. This chain's CDR3 is CASSLETGQGPLGAF. For the CDR3, the DNA is TGTGCCAGCAGCTTAGAGACGGGACAGGGGCCGCTGGGGGCCTTC.

The CDR3 nucleotides read TGTGCCAGCAGCCAAGATGACAGATCGAACACCGGGGAGCTGTTTTTT. It yields the protein CASSQDDRSNTGELFF. This chain uses TRBV4-2 with TRBJ2-2; weak D call: TRBD1 (5 bases). The CDR3 has 16 residues. Trimming shortened V by 0 bases and J by 0 bases, and 8 bases separated the two germline ends. Per germline, CDR1 LGHNA and CDR2 YNFKEQ.

The genes are TRBV7-6 and TRBJ2-7; no definite D call. With 1 base removed from V and 5 bases from J, the gap between germline ends came to 9 bases. Germline loops: CDR1 SGHVS, CDR2 FNYEAQ. The CDR3 totals 13 residues. Here the CDR3 reads CASSLGPVHEQYF. CDR3 DNA sequence: TGTGCCAGCAGCTTAGGCCCGGTGCACGAGCAGTACTTC.

V and J are TRBV6-2 or TRBV6-3 and TRBJ1-1; 7 bases map to TRBD1. CDR1 MNHEY and CDR2 SVGEGT come from the germline V gene. This CDR3 has 18 residues. With 0 bases clipped from V and 0 bases from J, the junction kept 10 bases outside the gene matches. CDR3 in amino acids: CASSYSTWGQNMNTEAFF. The CDR3 DNA sequence: TGTGCCAGCAGTTACTCGACCTGGGGACAGAACATGAACACTGAAGCTTTCTTT.

The chain uses TRBV28 and TRBJ2-1; 9 nucleotides line up with TRBD2. This CDR3 has 16 amino acids. Germline CDR1 reads MDHEN; CDR2 reads SYDVKM. After removal of 4 bases from V and 6 bases from J, the junction contained 10 bases not matched to a gene. The CDR3 coding sequence is TGTGCCAGCAGTTCCCAAGGGGCGGGAGGGCTCAATGAGCAGTTCTTC. Protein sequence: CASSSQGAGGLNEQFF. The variable domain in full, with the rest retrieved from reference TRBV28 and TRBJ2-1, is DVKVTQSSRYLVKRTGEKVFLECVQDMDHENMFWYRQDPGLGLRLIYFSYDVKMKEKGDIPEGYSVSREKKERFSLILESASTNQTSMYLCASSSQGAGGLNEQFFGPGTRLTVL.

V usage is TRBV6-5 and J usage is TRBJ2-5, with D perhaps matching TRBD2 (6 bases). Trimming left V 7 bases short and J 4 bases short, with 16 bases between. Germline assignment: CDR1 MNHEY and CDR2 SVGAGI. The CDR3 runs to 14 residues. This chain's CDR3 is CASTGGFPPETQYF. As DNA, the CDR3 is TGTGCCAGCACTGGAGGGTTTCCTCCAGAGACCCAGTACTTC.

The CDR3 here is CASRHMGQGFGNTIYF. Written as DNA, the CDR3 is TGTGCCAGTAGGCACATGGGACAGGGATTCGGAAACACCATATATTTT. The rearrangement joins TRBV19 to TRBJ1-3; TRBD1 agrees at 9 bases. The V gene's germline CDR1 is LNHDA and CDR2 SQIVND (reference sequence). The ends lost 6 bases at V and 4 bases at J; junction bases unmatched: 10. The CDR3 length is 16 residues.

CDR3: CATSDPGTGDGQHF. Written as DNA, the CDR3 is TGTGCCACCAGTGATCCCGGGACAGGGGACGGCCAGCATTTT. The V call is TRBV24-1, the J call TRBJ1-5; TRBD1 agrees at 10 bases. CDR1 is KGHDR and CDR2 is SFDVKD in the germline V gene. The CDR3 extends over 14 amino acids. J lost 12 bases, V lost 3 bases, and 7 bases had no gene match.

The chain joins TRBV10-3 to TRBJ1-2, with D unresolved. Germline V gives CDR1 ENHRY, CDR2 SYGVKD. The ends were cut back, 5 bases at V and 7 bases at J, with 14 bases in the middle. The CDR3 has 13 residues. CDR3 in amino acids: CAISSGSPSGYTF. The CDR3 nucleotides read TGTGCCATCAGTTCAGGATCACCGAGTGGCTACACCTTC.

This clone was observed once. The rearrangement joins TRBV19 to TRBJ2-4, with 7 positions matching TRBD2. The CDR3 sequence is 14 residues long. The germline V gene encodes CDR1 LNHDA and CDR2 SQIVND (reference sequence). The ends lost 7 bases at V and 7 bases at J; junction bases unmatched: 10. CDR3: CASTSGGPPNIQYF. The DNA for the CDR3 is TGTGCCAGTACCTCGGGGGGACCTCCTAACATTCAGTACTTC.

The gene calls are TRBV6-5 and TRBJ1-4; a possible D gene is TRBD1 (6 bases). The CDR3 runs to 12 residues. Germline V CDR1 and CDR2: MNHEY, SVGAGI. Trimming shortened V by 6 bases and J by 7 bases, and 9 bases separated the two germline ends. The CDR3 here is CASRADSEKLFF. As DNA, the CDR3 is TGTGCCAGCAGAGCGGACAGTGAAAAACTGTTTTTT.

V gene TRBV11-2 combines with J gene TRBJ2-2; TRBD1 matches at 9 bases. CDR1 and CDR2 from the germline V gene are SGHAT and FQNNGV. The CDR3 runs 15 residues. V lost 6 bases, J lost 5 bases, and 7 bases stayed unmatched. The CDR3 reads CASRSGTGRTGELFF. CDR3 in DNA: TGTGCCAGCAGGTCCGGGACAGGGAGGACCGGGGAGCTGTTTTTT. Together with reference TRBV11-2 and TRBJ2-2, the CDR3 gives the full variable domain: EAGVAQSPRYKIIEKRQSVAFWCNPISGHATLYWYQQILGQGPKLLIQFQNNGVVDDSQLPKDRFSAERLKGVDSTLKIQPAKLEDSAVYLCASRSGTGRTGELFFGEGSRLTVL.

In its sample, this clone was seen once. This chain links TRBV10-1 with TRBJ2-7; 9 positions agree with TRBD2. V lost 10 bases to trimming and J lost 0 bases; unmatched junction nucleotides: 7. Germline V gene lookup returns CDR1 WNHNN and CDR2 SYGVQD (reference sequence). The CDR3 length is 14 residues. Here the CDR3 DNA reads TGCGCCACCCGGGGTAGCGGGAGCTCCTACGAGCAGTACTTC. It codes for CATRGSGSSYEQYF.

The V gene is TRBV12-3 or TRBV12-4, the J gene TRBJ2-7; no definite D call. V was pared by 6 bases and J by 3 bases, with 6 bases between. The CDR3 sequence is 11 residues long. The chain's CDR3 is CASSPHYEQYF. The CDR3 DNA sequence: TGTGCCAGCAGCCCCCACTACGAGCAGTACTTC.

The chain uses TRBV7-2 and TRBJ2-2, with D possibly being TRBD2 (5 bases). The V gene's germline CDR1 is SGHTA and CDR2 FQGNSA. The CDR3 covers 14 residues. V lost 4 bases and J lost 3, with 9 bases in between. CDR3 loop: CASSSSGYTGELFF. CDR3 in DNA: TGTGCCAGCAGCTCCAGCGGCTACACCGGGGAGCTGTTTTTT.

This chain joins TRBV6-2 or TRBV6-3 and TRBJ2-1; tentative D call: TRBD1 (5 bases). Germline lookup yields CDR1 MNHEY and CDR2 SVGEGT. The V end was cut by 6 bases, the J end by 2 bases, with 17 bases between. The CDR3 has 16 residues. In nucleotides, the CDR3 is TGTGCCAGCAGCCCTCGACAGCCTACACCCTACAATGAGCAGTTCTTC. This gives the protein CASSPRQPTPYNEQFF.

The CDR3 sequence: CASSDSPGAQHF. Written as DNA, the CDR3 is TGTGCCAGCAGTGACAGCCCGGGGGCCCAGCATTTT. The chain couples TRBV28 to TRBJ1-5, with D perhaps matching TRBD1 (5 bases). CDR3 length: 12 residues. The V and J ends lost 5 bases and 11 bases respectively, with 13 bases between them. The germline V gene encodes CDR1 MDHEN and CDR2 SYDVKM.

The rearrangement links TRBV6-2 or TRBV6-3 to TRBJ2-1, with 10 positions matching TRBD2. Trimming at V came to 4 bases and at J to 4 bases, leaving 4 bases not matched to a gene. The CDR3 contains 15 residues. CDR1 is MNHEY, CDR2 SVGEGT, per germline. CDR3 protein: CASSSGTSDYNEQFF. The CDR3, as DNA: TGTGCCAGCAGTTCCGGGACTAGCGATTACAATGAGCAGTTCTTC.

The CDR3 sequence is CASSDWTGVVYTF. The CDR3 coding sequence is TGTGCCAGCAGTGACTGGACAGGGGTGGTCTACACCTTC. J is TRBJ1-2 and V is TRBV2; 9 positions agree with TRBD1. V shed 3 bases and J 10 bases; nucleotides not matched to a gene: 6. From germline, CDR1 is SNHLY and CDR2 FYNNEI. The length of the CDR3 is 13 residues.

This chain links TRBV12-3 or TRBV12-4 with TRBJ1-6; no firm D call. The CDR3 is 12 residues long. Trimming removed 2 bases from V and 8 bases from J, with 4 bases in between. This chain's CDR3 is CASSLSDSPLHF. The CDR3 DNA is TGTGCCAGCAGTTTATCCGATTCACCCCTCCACTTT.

The gene calls are TRBV6-5 and TRBJ2-7; D gene ambiguous. The CDR3 runs 13 residues. Germline V lookup: CDR1 MNHEY, CDR2 SVGAGI. Trimming removed 6 bases from V and 0 bases from J, with 9 bases in between. The CDR3 protein is CASREWSSYEQYF. The CDR3 DNA is TGTGCCAGCAGGGAGTGGAGCTCCTACGAGCAGTACTTC.

The chain links TRBV14 to TRBJ2-7; perhaps TRBD1 as D (6 bases). This CDR3 is built from 15 residues. The germline V and J ends were trimmed by 1 base and 6 bases, with 16 bases remaining between them. CDR1 SGHDN and CDR2 FVKESK come from the germline V gene. CDR3 nucleotides: TGTGCCAGCAGCCAAGGACAGGCTGGTAAGGGCGAGCAGTACTTC. Its translation is CASSQGQAGKGEQYF.

This chain connects TRBV3-1 (or the pseudogene TRBV3-2) to TRBJ1-2; D may be TRBD1 (5 bases). The CDR3 length is 13 residues. CDR1 is LGHDT and CDR2 is YNNKEL in the germline V gene (reference sequence). The V and J ends lost 1 base and 5 bases respectively, with 8 bases between them. The CDR3 nucleotides read TGTGCCAGCAGCCAAGTGGGGCAGTATGGCTACACCTTC. Translation gives CASSQVGQYGYTF.

The chain has TRBV27 and TRBJ1-6, with 10 bases lining up with TRBD1. The trim removed 11 bases at V and 5 bases at J, leaving 9 bases unmatched. The germline V gene has CDR1 MNHEY and CDR2 SMNVEV (reference sequence). The CDR3 is 15 amino acids. As DNA, the CDR3 is TGTGCCCGACAGCCCGGACAGGGGGATAATTCACCCCTCCACTTT. Its translation is CARQPGQGDNSPLHF.